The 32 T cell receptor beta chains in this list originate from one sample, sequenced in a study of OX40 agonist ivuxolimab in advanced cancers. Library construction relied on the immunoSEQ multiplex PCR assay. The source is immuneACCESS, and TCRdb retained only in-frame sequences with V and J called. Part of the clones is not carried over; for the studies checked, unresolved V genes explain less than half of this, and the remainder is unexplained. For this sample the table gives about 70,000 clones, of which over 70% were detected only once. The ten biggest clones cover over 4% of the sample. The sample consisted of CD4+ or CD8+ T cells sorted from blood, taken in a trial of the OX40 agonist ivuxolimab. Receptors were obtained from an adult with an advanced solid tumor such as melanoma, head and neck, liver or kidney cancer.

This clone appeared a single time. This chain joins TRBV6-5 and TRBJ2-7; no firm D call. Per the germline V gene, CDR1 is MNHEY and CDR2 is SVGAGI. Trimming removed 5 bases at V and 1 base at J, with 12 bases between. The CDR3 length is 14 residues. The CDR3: CASSRTAVSYEQYF. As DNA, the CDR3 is TGTGCCAGCAGTCGGACGGCCGTTTCCTACGAGCAGTACTTC.

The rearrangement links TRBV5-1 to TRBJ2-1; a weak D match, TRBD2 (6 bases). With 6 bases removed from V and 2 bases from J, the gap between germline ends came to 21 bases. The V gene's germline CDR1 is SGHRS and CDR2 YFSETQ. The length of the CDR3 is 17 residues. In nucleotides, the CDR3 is TGCGCCAGCAAAGGGTCGCTGGCGGGAATCACCTACAATGAGCAGTTCTTC. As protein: CASKGSLAGITYNEQFF. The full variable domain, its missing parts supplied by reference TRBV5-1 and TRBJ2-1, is KAGVTQTPRYLIKTRGQQVTLSCSPISGHRSVSWYQQTPGQGLQFLFEYFSETQRNKGNFPGRFSGRQFSNSRSEMNVSTLELGDSALYLCASKGSLAGITYNEQFFGPGTRLTVL.

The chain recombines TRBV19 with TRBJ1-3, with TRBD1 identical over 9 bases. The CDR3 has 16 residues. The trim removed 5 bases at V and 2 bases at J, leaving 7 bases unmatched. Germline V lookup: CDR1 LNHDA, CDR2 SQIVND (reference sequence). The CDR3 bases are TGTGCCAGTAGTTCCGGACAGGGGAGGACTGGAAACACCATATATTTT. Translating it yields CASSSGQGRTGNTIYF.

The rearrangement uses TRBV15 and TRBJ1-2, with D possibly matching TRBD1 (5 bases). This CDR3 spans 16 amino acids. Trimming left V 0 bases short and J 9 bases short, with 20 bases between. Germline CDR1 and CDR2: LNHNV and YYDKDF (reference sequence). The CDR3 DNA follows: TGTGCCACCAGCAGAGATTCTTCAGGGACGTCTGGGCGCTACACCTTC. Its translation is CATSRDSSGTSGRYTF. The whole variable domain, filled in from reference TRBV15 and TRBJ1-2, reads DAMVIQNPRYQVTQFGKPVTLSCSQTLNHNVMYWYQQKSSQAPKLLFHYYDKDFNNEADTPDNFQSRRPNTSFCFLDIRSPGLGDTAMYLCATSRDSSGTSGRYTFGSGTRLTVV.

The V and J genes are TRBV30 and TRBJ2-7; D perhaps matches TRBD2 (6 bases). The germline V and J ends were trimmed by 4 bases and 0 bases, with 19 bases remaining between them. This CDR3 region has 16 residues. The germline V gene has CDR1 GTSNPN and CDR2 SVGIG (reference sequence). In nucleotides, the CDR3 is TGTGCCTGGACCCCCGATTGGGCTAGCGACTCCTACGAGCAGTACTTC. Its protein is CAWTPDWASDSYEQYF.

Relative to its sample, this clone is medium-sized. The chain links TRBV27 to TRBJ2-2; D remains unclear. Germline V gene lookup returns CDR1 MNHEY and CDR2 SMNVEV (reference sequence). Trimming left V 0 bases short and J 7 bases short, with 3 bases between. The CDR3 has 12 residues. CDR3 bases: TGTGCCAGCAGTTTATCGGTCGGGGAGCTGTTTTTT. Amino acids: CASSLSVGELFF.

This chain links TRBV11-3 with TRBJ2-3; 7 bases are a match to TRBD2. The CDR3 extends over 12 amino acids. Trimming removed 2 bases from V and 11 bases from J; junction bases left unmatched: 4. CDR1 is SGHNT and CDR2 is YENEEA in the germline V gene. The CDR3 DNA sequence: TGTGCCAGCAGCTTAAGCGGGGCACGGCAGTATTTT. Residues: CASSLSGARQYF.

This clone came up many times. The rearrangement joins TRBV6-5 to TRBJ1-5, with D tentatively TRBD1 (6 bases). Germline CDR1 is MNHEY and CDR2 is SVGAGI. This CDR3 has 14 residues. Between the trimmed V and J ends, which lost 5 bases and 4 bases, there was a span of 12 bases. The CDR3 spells CASSPGEENQPQHF. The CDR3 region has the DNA TGTGCCAGCAGTCCAGGGGAAGAAAATCAGCCCCAGCATTTT.

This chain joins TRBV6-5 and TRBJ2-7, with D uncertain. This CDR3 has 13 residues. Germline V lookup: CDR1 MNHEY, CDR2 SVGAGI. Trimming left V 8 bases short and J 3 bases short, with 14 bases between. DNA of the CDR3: TGTGCCAGCCAAGACTCACATGGCTACGAGCAGTACTTC. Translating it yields CASQDSHGYEQYF.

CDR3 DNA: TGTGCCAGCAGATCAACCGGGGACGCTGGGGCTTTCTTT. It encodes CASRSTGDAGAFF. The chain has TRBV5-4 and TRBJ1-1; possible D gene TRBD1, 5 bases. CDR1 and CDR2 (germline): SGHNT, YYREEE (reference sequence). V was cut by 5 bases and J by 11 bases, with 19 bases left in between. This CDR3 is built from 13 residues.

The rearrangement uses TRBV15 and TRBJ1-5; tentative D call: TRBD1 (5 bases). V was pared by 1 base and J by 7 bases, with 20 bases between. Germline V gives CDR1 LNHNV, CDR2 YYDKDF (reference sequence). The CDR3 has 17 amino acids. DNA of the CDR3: TGTGCCACCAGCAGAGGGCAGGTTGGGGCCTTAGAACAGCCCCAGCATTTT. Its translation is CATSRGQVGALEQPQHF.

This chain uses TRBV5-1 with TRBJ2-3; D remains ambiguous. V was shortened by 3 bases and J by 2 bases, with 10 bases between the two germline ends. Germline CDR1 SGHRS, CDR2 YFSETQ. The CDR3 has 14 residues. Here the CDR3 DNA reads TGCGCCAGCAGCTCAGGACGGATCACAGATACGCAGTATTTT. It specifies CASSSGRITDTQYF.

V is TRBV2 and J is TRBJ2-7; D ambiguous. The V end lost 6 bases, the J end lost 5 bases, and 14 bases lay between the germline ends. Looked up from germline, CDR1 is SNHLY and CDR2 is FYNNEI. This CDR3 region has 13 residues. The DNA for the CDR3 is TGTGCCAGCAGGGACCGGCCCCTGGACGAGCAGTACTTC. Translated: CASRDRPLDEQYF.

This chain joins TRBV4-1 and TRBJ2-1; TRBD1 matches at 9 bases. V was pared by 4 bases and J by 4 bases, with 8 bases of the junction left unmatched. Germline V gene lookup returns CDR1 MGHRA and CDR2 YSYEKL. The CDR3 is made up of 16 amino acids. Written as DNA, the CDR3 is TGCGCCAGCAGCCTAACCGGGACAGGGATGTACAATGAGCAGTTCTTC. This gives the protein CASSLTGTGMYNEQFF.

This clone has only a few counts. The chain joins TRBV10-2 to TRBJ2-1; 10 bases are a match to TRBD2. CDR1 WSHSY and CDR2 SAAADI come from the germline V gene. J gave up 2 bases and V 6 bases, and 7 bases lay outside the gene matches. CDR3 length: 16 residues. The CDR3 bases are TGCGCCAGCAGAGACAGAAGCGGGAGGGCCTACAATGAGCAGTTCTTC. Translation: CASRDRSGRAYNEQFF.

The CDR3 DNA reads as TGTGCCAGCAGCTCGAGGGATCGAGCAGTGGCTGGAGGCTACACCTTC. Its translation is CASSSRDRAVAGGYTF. The rearrangement links TRBV5-4 to TRBJ1-2; no clear D. CDR1 SGHNT and CDR2 YYREEE come from the germline V gene (reference sequence). V lost 3 bases and J lost 8, with 23 bases in between. The CDR3 extends over 16 amino acids. Full variable domain (outside the CDR3, taken from reference TRBV5-4 and TRBJ1-2): ETGVTQSPTHLIKTRGQQVTLRCSSQSGHNTVSWYQQALGQGPQFIFQYYREEENGRGNFPPRFSGLQFPNYSSELNVNALELDDSALYLCASSSRDRAVAGGYTFGSGTRLTVV.

CDR3 sequence reads: CASSVAKADGGNTEAFF. The CDR3 nucleotides are TGTGCCAGCAGCGTAGCTAAGGCGGACGGGGGGAACACTGAAGCTTTCTTT. This chain links TRBV9 with TRBJ1-1; possibly TRBD1 for D (5 bases). Trimming removed 0 bases at V and 1 base at J, with 16 bases between. The CDR3 runs to 17 residues. Germline V gene sequence: CDR1 SGDLS, CDR2 YYNGEE.

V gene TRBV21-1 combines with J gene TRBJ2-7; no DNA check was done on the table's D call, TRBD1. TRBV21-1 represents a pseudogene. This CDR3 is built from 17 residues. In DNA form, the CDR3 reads TGTGCCAGCAGCAAACGGCCGCATCTAAGGACAGAATTCGAGCAGTACTTC. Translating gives CASSKRPHLRTEFEQYF.

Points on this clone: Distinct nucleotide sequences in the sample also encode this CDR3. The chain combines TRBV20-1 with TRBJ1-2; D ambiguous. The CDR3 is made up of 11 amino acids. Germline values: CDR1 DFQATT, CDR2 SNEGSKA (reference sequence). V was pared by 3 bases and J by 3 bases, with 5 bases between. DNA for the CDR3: TGCAGTGCTAGTAGCGACTATGGCTACACCTTC. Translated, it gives CSASSDYGYTF.

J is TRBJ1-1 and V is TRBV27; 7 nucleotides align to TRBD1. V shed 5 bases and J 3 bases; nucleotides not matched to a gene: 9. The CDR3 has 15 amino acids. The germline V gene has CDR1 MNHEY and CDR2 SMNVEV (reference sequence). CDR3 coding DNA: TGTGCCAGCAGTCCACGGACAGGAGGGTACACTGAAGCTTTCTTT. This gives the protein CASSPRTGGYTEAFF.

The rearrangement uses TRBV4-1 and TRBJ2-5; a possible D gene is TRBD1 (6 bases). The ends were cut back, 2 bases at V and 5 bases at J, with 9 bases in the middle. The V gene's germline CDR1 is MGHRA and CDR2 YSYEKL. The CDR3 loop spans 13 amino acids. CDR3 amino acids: CASSQTGTETQYF. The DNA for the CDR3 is TGCGCCAGCAGCCAAACAGGGACGGAGACCCAGTACTTC.

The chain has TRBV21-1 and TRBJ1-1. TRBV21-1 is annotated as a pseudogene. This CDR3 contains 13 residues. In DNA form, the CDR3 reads TGTGCCAGGGGGTCAGCAGGGAACACTGAAGCTTTCTTT. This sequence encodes CARGSAGNTEAFF.

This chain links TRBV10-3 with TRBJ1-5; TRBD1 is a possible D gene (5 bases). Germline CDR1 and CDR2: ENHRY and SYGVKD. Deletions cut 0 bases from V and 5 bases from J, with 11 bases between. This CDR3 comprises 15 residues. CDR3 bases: TGTGCCATCAGTGAGTCAACGGTCAGGGATCAGCCCCAGCATTTT. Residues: CAISESTVRDQPQHF.

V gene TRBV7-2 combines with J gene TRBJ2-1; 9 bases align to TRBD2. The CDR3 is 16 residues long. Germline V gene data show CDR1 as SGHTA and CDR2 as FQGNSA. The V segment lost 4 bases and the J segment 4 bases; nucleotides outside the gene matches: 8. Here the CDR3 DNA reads TGTGCCAGCAGCTCCCGGAGTAGCGGGGGATACAATGAGCAGTTCTTC. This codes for CASSSRSSGGYNEQFF.

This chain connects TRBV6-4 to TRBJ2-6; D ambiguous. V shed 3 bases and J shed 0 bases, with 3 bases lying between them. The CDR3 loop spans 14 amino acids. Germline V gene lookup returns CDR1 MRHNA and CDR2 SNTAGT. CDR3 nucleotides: TGTGCCAGCAGTGAGTACTCTGGGGCCAACGTCCTGACTTTC. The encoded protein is CASSEYSGANVLTF.

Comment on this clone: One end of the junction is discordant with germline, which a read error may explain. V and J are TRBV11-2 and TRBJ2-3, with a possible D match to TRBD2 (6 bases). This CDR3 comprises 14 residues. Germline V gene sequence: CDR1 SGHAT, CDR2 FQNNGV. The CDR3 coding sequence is TGTACCAGTGAACGGGGGTATCGGGGAGATACGCAGTATTTT. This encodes CTSERGYRGDTQYF.

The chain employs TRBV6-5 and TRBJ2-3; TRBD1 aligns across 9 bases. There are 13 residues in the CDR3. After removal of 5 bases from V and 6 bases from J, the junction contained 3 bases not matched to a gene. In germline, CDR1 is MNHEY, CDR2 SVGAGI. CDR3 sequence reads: CASSPGQGDTQYF. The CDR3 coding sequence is TGTGCCAGCAGTCCGGGACAGGGTGATACGCAGTATTTT.

The CDR3 nucleotides are TGCGCCAGCAGCTTAGGCGGGGTGGGCGTGGAGACCCAGTACTTC. Amino acid sequence: CASSLGGVGVETQYF. The J gene is TRBJ2-5, the V gene TRBV5-1; tentative D call: TRBD2 (6 bases). V was cut by 2 bases and J by 5 bases, with 16 bases left in between. The CDR3 covers 15 residues. Germline CDR1 is SGHRS and CDR2 is YFSETQ.

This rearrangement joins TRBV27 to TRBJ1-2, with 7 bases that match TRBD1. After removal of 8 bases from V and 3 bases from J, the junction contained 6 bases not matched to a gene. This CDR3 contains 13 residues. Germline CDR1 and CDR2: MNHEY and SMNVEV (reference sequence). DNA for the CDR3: TGTGCCAGCGCAGACAGGGCTGACTATGGCTACACCTTC. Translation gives CASADRADYGYTF.

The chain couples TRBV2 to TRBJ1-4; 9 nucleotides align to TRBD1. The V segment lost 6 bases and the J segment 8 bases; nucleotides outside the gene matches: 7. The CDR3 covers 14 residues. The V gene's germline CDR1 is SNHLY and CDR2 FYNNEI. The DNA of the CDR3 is TGTGCCAGCAGAGAGGGACAGGGTTGGGAAAAACTGTTTTTT. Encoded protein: CASREGQGWEKLFF. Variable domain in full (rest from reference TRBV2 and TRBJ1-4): EPEVTQTPSHQVTQMGQEVILRCVPISNHLYFYWYRQILGQKVEFLVSFYNNEISEKSEIFDDQFSVERPDGSNFTLKIRSTKLEDSAMYFCASREGQGWEKLFFGSGTQLSVL.

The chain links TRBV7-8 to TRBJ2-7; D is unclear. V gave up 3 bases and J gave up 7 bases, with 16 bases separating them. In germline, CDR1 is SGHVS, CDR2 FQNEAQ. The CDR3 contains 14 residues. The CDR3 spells CASSFTGPQPEQYF. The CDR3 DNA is TGTGCCAGCAGCTTCACGGGCCCTCAGCCAGAGCAGTACTTC.

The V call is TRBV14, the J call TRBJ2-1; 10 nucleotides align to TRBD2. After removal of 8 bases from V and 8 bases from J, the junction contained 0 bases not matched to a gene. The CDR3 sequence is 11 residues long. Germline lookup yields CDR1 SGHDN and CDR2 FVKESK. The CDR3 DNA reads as TGTGCCAGCGGGACTAGCGATGAGCAGTTCTTC. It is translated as CASGTSDEQFF.